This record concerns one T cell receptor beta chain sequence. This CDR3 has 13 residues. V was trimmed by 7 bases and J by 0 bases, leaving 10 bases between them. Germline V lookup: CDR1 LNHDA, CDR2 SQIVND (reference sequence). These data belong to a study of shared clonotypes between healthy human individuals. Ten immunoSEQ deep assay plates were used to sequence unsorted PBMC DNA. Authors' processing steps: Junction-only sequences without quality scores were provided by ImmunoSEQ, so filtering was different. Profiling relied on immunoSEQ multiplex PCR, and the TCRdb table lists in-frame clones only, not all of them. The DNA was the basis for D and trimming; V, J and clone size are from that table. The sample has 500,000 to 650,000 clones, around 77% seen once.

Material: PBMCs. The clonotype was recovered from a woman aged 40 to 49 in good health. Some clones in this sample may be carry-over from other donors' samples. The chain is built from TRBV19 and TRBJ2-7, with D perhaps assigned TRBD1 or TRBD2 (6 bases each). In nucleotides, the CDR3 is TGTGCCAGTACTAAGGGGGGCTCCTACGAGCAGTACTTC. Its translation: CASTKGGSYEQYF. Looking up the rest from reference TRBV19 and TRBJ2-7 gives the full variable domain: DGGITQSPKYLFRKEGQNVTLSCEQNLNHDAMYWYRQDPGQGLRLIYYSQIVNDFQKGDIAEGYSVSREKKESFPLTVTSAQKNPTAFYLCASTKGGSYEQYFGPGTRLTVT.